This section outlines one TCR beta chain sequence together with its context. Its antigen is unknown. The data are from a study of beta chain features in type 1 diabetes. Study-wide results and limits: Shorter TCRB CDR3s, moderately but significantly so, marked every one of the four CD4+ subsets in Type 1 diabetes patients. A potential influence of HLA type upon TCRB rearrangement remained unresolved herein.

The CDR3 extends over 17 amino acids. Germline assignment: CDR1 ENHRY and CDR2 SYGVKD. Trimming stripped 4 bases from V and 0 bases from J, with 15 bases between. The isolated RNA, all of it, was reverse transcribed, so expressed TCRB transcripts were what got sequenced. Sequencing used immunoSEQ multiplex PCR; TCRdb keeps in-frame clones, though not all of them. Of approximately 41,000 clones in the sample, approximately 62% were seen once. The chain recombines TRBV10-3 with TRBJ1-4; a weak D match, TRBD1 (6 bases). The specimen sequenced was Tregs from blood. The receptor comes from a young man with type 1 diabetes. Some clones in this sample may be carry-over from other donors' samples. The CDR3 nucleotides read TGTGCCATCAGTGGGGGGTCCGGGACACCAACTAATGAAAAACTGTTTTTT. Translation: CAISGGSGTPTNEKLFF.